The clone carrying this T cell receptor (beta chain) was detected a few times. cDNA carried unique molecular identifiers, and a universal primer site was added by template switching. MiXCR was run by TCRdb on the 5' RACE reads, yielding one entry per CDR3 protein. The sample contains hundreds of thousands of distinct CDR3 sequences, 21% of which appear only once. The V gene lost 0 bases and the J gene lost 0 bases, with 6 bases spanning the gap. CDR3 size: 14 residues. In germline, CDR1 is LNHNV, CDR2 YYDKDF (reference sequence). The data derive from a study of identical twins. These data also featured in a second study, about T cells expressing NK-cell markers. That investigation notes: It was sorted CD3+CD56-NKG2C+, CD3+CD56+NKG2C- and CD3+CD56+NKG2C+ T cells that provided the TCR beta repertoires. The study sequenced eight donors, seven HCMV-seropositive and one seronegative.

The TCR was taken from a young woman in good health. Sequenced sample: PBMCs. The chain links TRBV15 to TRBJ2-7; no reliable D call. In DNA, the CDR3 is TGTGCCACCAGCAGAGATCGGGTCTCCTACGAGCAGTACTTC. Translated: CATSRDRVSYEQYF.